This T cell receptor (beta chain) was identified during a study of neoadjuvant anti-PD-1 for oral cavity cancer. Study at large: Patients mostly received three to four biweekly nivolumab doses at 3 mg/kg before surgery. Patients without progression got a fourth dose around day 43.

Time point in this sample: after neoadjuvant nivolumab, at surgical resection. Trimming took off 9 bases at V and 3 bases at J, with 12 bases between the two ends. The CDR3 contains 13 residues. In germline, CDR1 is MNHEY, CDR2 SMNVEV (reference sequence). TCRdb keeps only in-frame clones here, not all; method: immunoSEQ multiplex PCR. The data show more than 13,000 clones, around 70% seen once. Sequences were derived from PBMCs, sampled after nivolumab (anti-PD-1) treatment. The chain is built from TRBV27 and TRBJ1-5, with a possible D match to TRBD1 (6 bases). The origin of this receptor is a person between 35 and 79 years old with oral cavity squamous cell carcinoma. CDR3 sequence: CASRTANNQPQHF. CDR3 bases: TGTGCCAGTCGGACAGCGAACAATCAGCCCCAGCATTTT.